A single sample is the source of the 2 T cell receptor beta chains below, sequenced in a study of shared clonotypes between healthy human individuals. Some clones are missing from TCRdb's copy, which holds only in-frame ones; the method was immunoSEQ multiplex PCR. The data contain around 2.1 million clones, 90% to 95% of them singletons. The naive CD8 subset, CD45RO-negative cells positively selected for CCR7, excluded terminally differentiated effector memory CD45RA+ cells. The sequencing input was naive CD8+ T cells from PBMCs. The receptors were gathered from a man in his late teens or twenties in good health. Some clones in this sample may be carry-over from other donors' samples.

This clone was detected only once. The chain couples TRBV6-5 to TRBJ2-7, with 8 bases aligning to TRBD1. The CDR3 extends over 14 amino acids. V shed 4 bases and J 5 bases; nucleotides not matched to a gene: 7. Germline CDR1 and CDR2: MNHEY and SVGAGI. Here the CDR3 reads CASSLTGAIHEQYF. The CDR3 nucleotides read TGTGCCAGCAGTTTGACAGGGGCGATCCACGAGCAGTACTTC.

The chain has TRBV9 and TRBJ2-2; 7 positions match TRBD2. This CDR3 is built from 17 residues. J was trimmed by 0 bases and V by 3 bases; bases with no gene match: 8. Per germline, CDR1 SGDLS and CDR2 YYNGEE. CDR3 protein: CASSARLAESNTGELFF. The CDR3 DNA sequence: TGTGCCAGCAGCGCCCGGCTAGCGGAGTCGAACACCGGGGAGCTGTTTTTT.